Below are 20 T cell receptor beta chains sequenced from a single sample in a study of OX40 agonist ivuxolimab in advanced cancers. Produced via immunoSEQ multiplex PCR; TCRdb's table is partial and in-frame only. In the table there are 50,000 or so clones, less than 95% of which are singletons. The source material was CD4+ or CD8+ T cells sorted from blood, sampled in a trial of the OX40 agonist ivuxolimab. The receptors derive from an adult with an advanced solid tumor such as melanoma, head and neck, liver or kidney cancer.

The gene calls are TRBV29-1 and TRBJ2-7; 12 nucleotides align to TRBD2. Per the germline V gene, CDR1 is SQVTM and CDR2 is ANQGSEA. The length of the CDR3 is 12 residues. V was clipped by 2 bases and J by 10 bases; unmatched bases: 3. The CDR3 DNA is TGCAGCGTTGAACAGACTAGCGGGGGACAGTACTTC. It translates to CSVEQTSGGQYF.

The chain employs TRBV6-5 and TRBJ2-1; 10 positions match TRBD2. V was clipped by 6 bases and J by 9 bases; unmatched bases: 8. Germline CDR1 and CDR2: MNHEY and SVGAGI. There are 14 residues in the CDR3. Here the CDR3 reads CASSSSGGAIEQFF. CDR3 coding DNA: TGTGCCAGCAGCTCAAGCGGGGGGGCGATTGAGCAGTTCTTC.

CDR3: CASSVGLAGVEQYF. In DNA, the CDR3 is TGTGCCAGCAGCGTGGGACTAGCGGGAGTCGAGCAGTACTTC. V and J are TRBV9 and TRBJ2-7; 14 bases map to TRBD2. CDR1 is SGDLS and CDR2 is YYNGEE in the germline V gene. The CDR3 spans 14 residues. J was trimmed by 6 bases and V by 2 bases; bases with no gene match: 1.

The chain links TRBV11-3 to TRBJ2-3; D is unclear. V lost 0 bases and J 6 bases, leaving 7 bases between the germline ends. Germline V CDR1 and CDR2: SGHNT, YENEEA. The CDR3 sequence is 13 residues long. The CDR3 bases are TGTGCCAGCAGCTTAGACCCATCGGATACGCAGTATTTT. Residues: CASSLDPSDTQYF. The full variable domain, rest sourced from reference TRBV11-3 and TRBJ2-3, is EAGVVQSPRYKIIEKKQPVAFWCNPISGHNTLYWYLQNLGQGPELLIRYENEEAVDDSQLPKDRFSAERLKGVDSTLKIQPAELGDSAVYLCASSLDPSDTQYFGPGTRLTVL.

This clone was seen once. This chain joins TRBV27 and TRBJ1-1; D uncertain. V was clipped by 5 bases and J by 2 bases, with 12 bases between them. Germline loops: CDR1 MNHEY, CDR2 SMNVEV (reference sequence). The CDR3 length is 14 residues. CDR3 in amino acids: CASSPIGSNTEAFF. CDR3 DNA sequence: TGTGCCAGCAGTCCGATTGGATCTAACACTGAAGCTTTCTTT.

The chain is built from TRBV28 and TRBJ2-7; a possible D gene is TRBD1 (6 bases). V lost 5 bases and J lost 6, with 17 bases in between. The CDR3 is 14 residues long. The germline V gene encodes CDR1 MDHEN and CDR2 SYDVKM. As DNA, the CDR3 is TGTGCCAGCAGTGAGGAACAGGGTCCGTTCGAGCAGTACTTC. Translated, it gives CASSEEQGPFEQYF.

The chain uses TRBV4-1 and TRBJ1-6, with TRBD1 identical over 9 bases. The germline CDR1 and CDR2 sequences are MGHRA and YSYEKL. Trimming removed 4 bases from V and 5 bases from J; junction bases left unmatched: 3. The CDR3 covers 15 residues. CDR3 DNA sequence: TGCGCCAGCAGCCCACGGGACAGGGATAATTCACCCCTCCACTTT. The encoded protein is CASSPRDRDNSPLHF.

The rearrangement joins TRBV29-1 to TRBJ2-7; D tentatively fits TRBD1 or TRBD2 (5 bases each). The length of the CDR3 is 16 residues. Germline CDR1 reads SQVTM; CDR2 reads ANQGSEA. The V gene lost 1 base and the J gene lost 0 bases, with 16 bases spanning the gap. The CDR3 DNA reads as TGCAGCGTTGAAGGGGGACCTCAGGGCAGCTCCTACGAGCAGTACTTC. Its translation: CSVEGGPQGSSYEQYF.

This chain links TRBV19 with TRBJ1-5, with D possibly matching TRBD1 (5 bases). Trimming removed 7 bases at V and 0 bases at J, with 19 bases between. The CDR3 covers 17 residues. From germline, CDR1 is LNHDA and CDR2 SQIVND (reference sequence). CDR3 sequence: CASNPLGGTYSNQPQHF. Here the CDR3 DNA reads TGTGCCAGTAACCCCCTGGGAGGGACCTATAGCAATCAGCCCCAGCATTTT.

The chain joins TRBV6-5 to TRBJ1-4, with D perhaps matching TRBD1 (5 bases). The V gene's germline CDR1 is MNHEY and CDR2 SVGAGI. The CDR3 loop spans 14 amino acids. V was pared by 5 bases and J by 9 bases, with 16 bases between. The CDR3 region is CASSRGQGDQKLFF. The CDR3 DNA sequence: TGTGCCAGCAGTCGAGGGCAGGGCGATCAAAAACTGTTTTTT.

The V gene is TRBV29-1, the J gene TRBJ1-1; 8 positions match TRBD1. The V gene's germline CDR1 is SQVTM and CDR2 ANQGSEA. This CDR3 has 13 amino acids. V was clipped by 4 bases and J by 1 base; unmatched bases: 2. CDR3 DNA: TGCAGCGTTGCTGACAGGGGGAACACTGAAGCTTTCTTT. Translation gives CSVADRGNTEAFF.

CDR3 region: CAWTPPGSNSGNTIYF. For the CDR3, the DNA is TGTGCCTGGACCCCTCCGGGCAGCAACTCTGGAAACACCATATATTTT. The rearrangement joins TRBV30 to TRBJ1-3; no definite D call. This CDR3 is 16 amino acids long. V was cut by 4 bases and J by 0 bases, with 16 bases left in between. Per germline, CDR1 GTSNPN and CDR2 SVGIG (reference sequence).

The genes are TRBV28 and TRBJ2-3; TRBD1 or TRBD2 may be the D gene (5 bases each). Trimming pared 4 bases from V and 6 bases from J, leaving 14 bases between. The CDR3 contains 14 residues. The germline V gene encodes CDR1 MDHEN and CDR2 SYDVKM. CDR3 sequence reads: CASSSVGAVDTQYF. The CDR3 nucleotides are TGTGCCAGCAGTTCTGTCGGGGCCGTGGATACGCAGTATTTT.

The genes are TRBV7-3 and TRBJ2-3; 14 bases match TRBD2. The germline gives CDR1 SGHTA, CDR2 FQGTGA. The V segment lost 5 bases and the J segment 5 bases; nucleotides outside the gene matches: 3. The CDR3 runs 15 residues. CDR3 nucleotide sequence: TGTGCCAGCAGCAGACTAGCGGGAGGGGGAGATACGCAGTATTTT. Translated: CASSRLAGGGDTQYF.

The V call is TRBV4-3, the J call TRBJ2-2; D ambiguous. Germline CDR1 is LGHNA and CDR2 is YSLEER. This CDR3 comprises 15 residues. With 0 bases removed from V and 4 bases from J, the gap between germline ends came to 9 bases. CDR3 in amino acids: CASSQDRTLTGELFF. Written as DNA, the CDR3 is TGCGCCAGCAGCCAAGATCGAACTCTCACCGGGGAGCTGTTTTTT.

The chain couples TRBV12-5 to TRBJ1-3; 7 positions agree with TRBD1. This CDR3 is built from 15 residues. Trimming at V came to 0 bases and at J to 8 bases, leaving 7 bases not matched to a gene. Germline lookup yields CDR1 LGHNT and CDR2 FRNRAP. The CDR3, as DNA: TGTGCTAGTGGTTTGGTCGTACAGGGGATTGACACCATATATTTT. It codes for CASGLVVQGIDTIYF.

The chain couples TRBV2 to TRBJ2-7; D might be TRBD1 (6 bases). The V end was cut by 1 base, the J end by 0 bases, with 16 bases between. This CDR3 is built from 17 residues. CDR1 is SNHLY and CDR2 is FYNNEI in the germline V gene. CDR3 in DNA: TGTGCCAGCAGTGAAGAGGCGGACAGCCCGAGCTCCTACGAGCAGTACTTC. It yields the protein CASSEEADSPSSYEQYF. Full variable domain (missing parts from reference TRBV2 and TRBJ2-7): EPEVTQTPSHQVTQMGQEVILRCVPISNHLYFYWYRQILGQKVEFLVSFYNNEISEKSEIFDDQFSVERPDGSNFTLKIRSTKLEDSAMYFCASSEEADSPSSYEQYFGPGTRLTVT.

The table lists this clone with a count of one. The rearrangement joins TRBV6-6 to TRBJ2-7; 14 bases match TRBD2. The germline gives CDR1 MNHNY, CDR2 SVGAGI (reference sequence). The CDR3 covers 16 residues. V shed 7 bases, J shed 1 base, and the junction held 6 bases outside the gene matches. CDR3 amino acids: CASIEGTSGRSYEQYF. CDR3 DNA: TGTGCCAGCATAGAGGGGACTAGCGGGAGATCCTACGAGCAGTACTTC.

A single count supports this clone. The chain couples TRBV9 to TRBJ2-7, with a weak D call TRBD2 (5 bases). Germline CDR1 SGDLS, CDR2 YYNGEE. The germline V and J ends were trimmed by 4 bases and 7 bases, with 18 bases remaining between them. This CDR3 contains 14 residues. The DNA for the CDR3 is TGTGCCAGCAGCACCCGATTAGACGGGGAGGAGCAGTACTTC. It translates to CASSTRLDGEEQYF.

This rearrangement joins TRBV15 to TRBJ2-7; 8 nucleotides agree with TRBD1. The germline V gene encodes CDR1 LNHNV and CDR2 YYDKDF (reference sequence). J gave up 0 bases and V 4 bases, and 2 bases lay outside the gene matches. CDR3 size: 14 residues. This CDR3 is CATSTTGGSYEQYF. The CDR3 nucleotides read TGTGCCACCAGCACTACAGGGGGCTCCTACGAGCAGTACTTC.